What follows is one T cell receptor (beta chain) and its context. Produced via immunoSEQ multiplex PCR; TCRdb's table is partial and in-frame only. The top ten hold under 6.5% of the sample, which has 310,000 or so clones, roughly 90% seen once. The junction had 4 bases not matched to a gene; V was cut back by 1 base and J by 1 base. Per the germline V gene, CDR1 is SGHTA and CDR2 is FQGNSA. The CDR3 runs to 16 residues. The source of the sample is a study of blood T cell repertoires in COVID-19. Study-level information: Specimens from acute and convalescent COVID-19 originated in the United States, Italy and Spain. T cells, B-cell-depleted T cells, or PBMCs supplied cDNA or gDNA.

Sequenced: peripheral blood. The sequence was collected from a man in his late teens or twenties who had recovered from COVID-19. The chain is built from TRBV7-2 and TRBJ2-5, with 9 positions matching TRBD1. CDR3 in DNA: TGTGCCAGCAGCTTAGTATCGGGACAGGGCCAAGAGACCCAGTACTTC. Encoded protein: CASSLVSGQGQETQYF.